This T cell receptor beta chain was sequenced for a study of cytotoxic CD8 clonotypes in ibrutinib-treated CLL (dated by TCRdb to about 2021). In terms of the full investigation: In this cohort, more than 14 patients were treatment-naive and roughly 10 were relapsed/refractory, while under 18 had unmutated IGHV. Responses were partial in around 25 patients and complete in 2; after median around 68 months follow-up, around 14 stayed in remission and around 12 progressed. Response samples were obtained after a median of around eleven months of treatment, with a range of about 6 to 40 months. On average, each sample yielded 250,000 to 300,000 productive templates and 94,082 productive rearrangements. Longitudinal samples were available for about 30% of the roughly 86 trial participants. Cryopreserved peripheral blood mononuclear cells were obtained prior to treatment, at the time of response, and at either disease progression or sustained remission. All remission and progressive disease samples were collected while patients were still receiving ibrutinib. What the study reported, not specific to this receptor: At baseline, clonality was higher than in age-matched healthy donors and showed a strong correlation with circulating CD8+ T-cell counts. At ibrutinib response clonality went up, during sustained remission it held steady, and at progression it dropped back toward baseline. Public clonotypes were rare and either contracted or stayed stable during treatment, and the rise in clonality at ibrutinib response reflected the expansion of private clonotypes. Sustained-remission and progressing patients did not have matched sampling times, and lymph node repertoires were not examined.

For this chain, trimming is 2 bases at the V end and 4 bases at the J end, and the number of junction bases without a gene match is 2. CDR1 and CDR2, per the germline V gene, are MNHNS and SASEGT. From its cysteine to its phenylalanine, the CDR3 spans 15 amino acids. The CDR3 DNA has 45 bases and is translated from base 1. This clone was detected only once. The specificity of this receptor is unknown. Within one base of it there is no much larger clone, and no base qualities were kept. A MiSeq instrument was used for deep resolution sequencing, which targeted depths ranging from 1 in 1 million up to 1 in 200,000 T cells, with coverage averaging 10x for each clonotype. The immunoSEQ hsTCRB Kit was used to generate TCR beta libraries. Per the source publication's procedure: ImmunoSEQ Data Assistant and ImmunoSEQ Analyzer were used for data analysis, and V, D and J genes were assigned according to IMGT definitions. Clonality, with values ranging from 0 to 1, was calculated as one minus the normalized Shannon entropy of productive rearrangement frequencies. Only overrepresented clonotypes making up at least 0.05% of the repertoire of each patient were included in the public clonotype analysis. Fewer than 15 repertoires from age-matched healthy donors, obtained from immuneACCESS, served as clonality controls. In TCRdb, the immuneACCESS table is reduced to in-frame sequences with V and J assigned. These tables do not hold every clone; where another copy was compared, an unresolved V gene accounts for under half, and the others remain unexplained. That table is the source of V, J and clone size, and D and trimming were worked out from the DNA. The sample contains about 57,000 clones, around 60% of them found a single time. Together, the top ten hold approximately 20% of the sample.

The meaning of the sample's time point label: roughly 2 years on ibrutinib. For TCR beta library preparation, roughly 2.1 micrograms of genomic DNA was extracted from cryopreserved PBMCs. Longitudinal blood samples from CLL patients receiving ibrutinib monotherapy were subjected to high-throughput TCR beta sequencing. The patients took part in an open-label, single-center phase 2 trial of ibrutinib monotherapy. Source: PBMCs, taken after 24 months of ibrutinib treatment. The sequence was obtained from a human donor with chronic lymphocytic leukemia. The rearrangement combines TRBV6-1 with TRBJ2-3; TRBD2 aligns with 11 central bases. The DNA reads as follows: TGTGCCAGCAGTGAAACTAGCGGGGGCCCAGATACGCAGTATTTT. Its product reads: CASSETSGGPDTQYF.